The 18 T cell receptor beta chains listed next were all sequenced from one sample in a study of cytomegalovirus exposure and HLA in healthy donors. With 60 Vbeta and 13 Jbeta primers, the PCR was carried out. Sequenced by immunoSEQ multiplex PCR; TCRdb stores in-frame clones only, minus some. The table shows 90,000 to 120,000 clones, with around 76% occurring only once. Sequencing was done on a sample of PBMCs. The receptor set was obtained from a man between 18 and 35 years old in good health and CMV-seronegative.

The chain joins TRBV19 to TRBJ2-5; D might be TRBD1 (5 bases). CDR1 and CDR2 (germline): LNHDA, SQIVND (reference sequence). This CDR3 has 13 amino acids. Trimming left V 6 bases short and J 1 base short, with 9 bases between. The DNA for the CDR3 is TGTGCCAGTAGCCTGGGGCTCCAAGAGACCCAGTACTTC. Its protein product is CASSLGLQETQYF.

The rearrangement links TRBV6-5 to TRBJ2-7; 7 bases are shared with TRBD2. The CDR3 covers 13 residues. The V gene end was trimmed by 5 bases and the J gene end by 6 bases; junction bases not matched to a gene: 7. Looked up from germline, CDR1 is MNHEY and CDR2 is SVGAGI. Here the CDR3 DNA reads TGTGCCAGCAGTCTCCGGGAGGTGGGCGAGCAGTACTTC. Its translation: CASSLREVGEQYF.

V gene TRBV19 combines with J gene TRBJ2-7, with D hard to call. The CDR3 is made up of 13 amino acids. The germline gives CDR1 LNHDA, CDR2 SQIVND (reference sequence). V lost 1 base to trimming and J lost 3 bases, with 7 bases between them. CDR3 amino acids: CASSIGTSYEQYF. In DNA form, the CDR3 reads TGTGCCAGTAGTATAGGCACCAGCTACGAGCAGTACTTC.

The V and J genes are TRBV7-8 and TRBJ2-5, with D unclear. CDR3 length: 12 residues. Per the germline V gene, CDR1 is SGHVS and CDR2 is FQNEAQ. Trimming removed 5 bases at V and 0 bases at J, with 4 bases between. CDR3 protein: CASSPYQETQYF. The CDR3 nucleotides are TGTGCCAGCAGCCCATACCAAGAGACCCAGTACTTC.

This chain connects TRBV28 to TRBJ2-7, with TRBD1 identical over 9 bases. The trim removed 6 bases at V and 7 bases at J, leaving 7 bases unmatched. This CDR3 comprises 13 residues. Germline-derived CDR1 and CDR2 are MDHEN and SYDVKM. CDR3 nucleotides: TGTGCCAGCAGGGGGACAGGGAGGTCGGAGCAGTACTTC. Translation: CASRGTGRSEQYF. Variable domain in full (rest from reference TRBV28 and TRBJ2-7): DVKVTQSSRYLVKRTGEKVFLECVQDMDHENMFWYRQDPGLGLRLIYFSYDVKMKEKGDIPEGYSVSREKKERFSLILESASTNQTSMYLCASRGTGRSEQYFGPGTRLTVT.

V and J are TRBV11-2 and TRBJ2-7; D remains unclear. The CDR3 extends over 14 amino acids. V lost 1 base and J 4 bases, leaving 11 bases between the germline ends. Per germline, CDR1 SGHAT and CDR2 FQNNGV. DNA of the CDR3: TGTGCCAGCAGCTTAGGTCACATTACATACGAGCAGTACTTC. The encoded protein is CASSLGHITYEQYF.

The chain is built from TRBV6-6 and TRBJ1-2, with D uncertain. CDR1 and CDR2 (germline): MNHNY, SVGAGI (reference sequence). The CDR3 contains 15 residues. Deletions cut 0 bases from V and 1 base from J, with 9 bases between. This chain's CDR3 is CASSYSAVINYGYTF. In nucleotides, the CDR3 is TGTGCCAGCAGTTACTCTGCAGTGATTAACTATGGCTACACCTTC.

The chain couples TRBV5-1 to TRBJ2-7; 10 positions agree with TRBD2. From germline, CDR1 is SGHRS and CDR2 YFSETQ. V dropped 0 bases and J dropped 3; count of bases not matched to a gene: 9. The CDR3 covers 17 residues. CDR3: CASSLAKGLANRYEQYF. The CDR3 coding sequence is TGCGCCAGCAGCTTGGCCAAGGGACTAGCGAACCGCTACGAGCAGTACTTC.

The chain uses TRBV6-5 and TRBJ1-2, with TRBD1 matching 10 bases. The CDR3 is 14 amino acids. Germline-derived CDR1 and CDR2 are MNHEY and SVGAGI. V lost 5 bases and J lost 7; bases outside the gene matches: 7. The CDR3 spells CASSAGTGVAGYTF. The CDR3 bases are TGTGCCAGCAGTGCCGGGACAGGGGTGGCTGGCTACACCTTC.

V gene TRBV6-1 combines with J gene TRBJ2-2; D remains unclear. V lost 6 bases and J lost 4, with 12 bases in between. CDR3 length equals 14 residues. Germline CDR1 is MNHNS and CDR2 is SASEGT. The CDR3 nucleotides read TGTGCCAGCAGCACCGAGACGGGCACCGGGGAGCTGTTTTTT. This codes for CASSTETGTGELFF.

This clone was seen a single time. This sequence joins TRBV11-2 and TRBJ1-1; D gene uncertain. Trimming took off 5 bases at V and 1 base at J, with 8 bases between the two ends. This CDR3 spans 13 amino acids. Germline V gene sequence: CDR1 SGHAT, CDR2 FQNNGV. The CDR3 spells CASSAMKNTEAFF. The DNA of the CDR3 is TGTGCCAGCAGCGCGATGAAGAACACTGAAGCTTTCTTT. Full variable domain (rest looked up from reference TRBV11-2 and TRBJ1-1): EAGVAQSPRYKIIEKRQSVAFWCNPISGHATLYWYQQILGQGPKLLIQFQNNGVVDDSQLPKDRFSAERLKGVDSTLKIQPAKLEDSAVYLCASSAMKNTEAFFGQGTRLTVV.

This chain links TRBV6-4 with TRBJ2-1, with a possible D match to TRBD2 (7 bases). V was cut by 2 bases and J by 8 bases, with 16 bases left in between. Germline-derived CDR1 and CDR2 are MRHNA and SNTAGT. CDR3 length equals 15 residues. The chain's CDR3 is CASSDLDKGGHEQFF. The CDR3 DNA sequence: TGTGCCAGCAGTGACCTCGATAAGGGGGGGCATGAGCAGTTCTTC.

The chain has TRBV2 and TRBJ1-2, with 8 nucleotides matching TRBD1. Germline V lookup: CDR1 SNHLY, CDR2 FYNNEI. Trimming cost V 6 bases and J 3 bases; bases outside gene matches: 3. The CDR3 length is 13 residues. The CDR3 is CASSDRGYYGYTF. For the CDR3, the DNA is TGTGCCAGCAGCGACAGGGGTTACTATGGCTACACCTTC.

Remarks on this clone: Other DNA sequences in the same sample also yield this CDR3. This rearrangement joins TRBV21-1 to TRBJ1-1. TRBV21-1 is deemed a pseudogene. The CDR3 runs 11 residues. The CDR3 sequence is CASRGGTEAFF. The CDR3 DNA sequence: TGTGCCAGCAGGGGGGGGACTGAAGCTTTCTTT.

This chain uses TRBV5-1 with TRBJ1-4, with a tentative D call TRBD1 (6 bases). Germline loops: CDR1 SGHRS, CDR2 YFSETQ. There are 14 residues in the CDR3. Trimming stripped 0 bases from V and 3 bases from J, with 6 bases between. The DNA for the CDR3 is TGCGCCAGCAGCTTGGACAGGGCTAATGAAAAACTGTTTTTT. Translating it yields CASSLDRANEKLFF.

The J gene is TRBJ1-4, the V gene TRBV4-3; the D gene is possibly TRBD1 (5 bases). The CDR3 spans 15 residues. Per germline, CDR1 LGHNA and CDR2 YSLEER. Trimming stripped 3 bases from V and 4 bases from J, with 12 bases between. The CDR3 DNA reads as TGCGCCAGCAGCCAGTCTCAGGGTTATAATGAAAAACTGTTTTTT. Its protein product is CASSQSQGYNEKLFF.

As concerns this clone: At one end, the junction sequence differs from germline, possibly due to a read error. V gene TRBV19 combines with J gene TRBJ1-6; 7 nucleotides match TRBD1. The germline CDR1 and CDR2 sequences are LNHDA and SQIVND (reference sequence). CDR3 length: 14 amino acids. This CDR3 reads CASRGGTYNSPLHF. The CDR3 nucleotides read TGTGCCAGCCGAGGGGGCACCTACAATTCACCCCTCCACTTT.

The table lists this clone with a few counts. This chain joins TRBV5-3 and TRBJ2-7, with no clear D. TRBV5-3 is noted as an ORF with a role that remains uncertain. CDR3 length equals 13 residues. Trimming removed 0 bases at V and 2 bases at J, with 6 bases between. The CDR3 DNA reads TGTGCCAGAAGCTTGGAGAGTCCCTACGAGCAGTACTTC. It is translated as CARSLESPYEQYF.